The sequence of this T cell receptor beta chain was determined in a study of a mutant IDH1 vaccine in newly diagnosed glioma. Across the study: The patients were given eight vaccinations, one each in weeks 1, 3, 5, 7, 11, 15, 19 and 23. Treated patients had a mean age of about 40 years and a sex split that was about 62% male and approximately 40% female. Findings and caveats of the study: It was approximately 93% of patients that developed vaccine-induced immune responses.

Turning to this clone: Its antigen remains unidentified.

Documented time point: week 5, during vaccination. Every vaccination contained 300 ug of the mutant IDH1 20-mer peptide and was paired with topical imiquimod. The CDR3 covers 15 residues. V was pared by 0 bases and J by 0 bases, with 7 bases between. The germline V gene encodes CDR1 MRHNA and CDR2 SNTAGT. The data were produced by immunoSEQ multiplex PCR, yet TCRdb's version contains in-frame clones alone and is incomplete. The sample carries about 83,000 clones, 90% to 95% recorded once. V and J are TRBV6-4 and TRBJ2-3; possibly TRBD2 for D (6 bases). This TCR was recovered from a woman aged 45-60 years with glioma. The input for sequencing was PBMCs, taken from a glioma patient whose treatment included an IDH1 peptide vaccine. This CDR3 is CASSDSEGSTDTQYF. CDR3 nucleotides: TGTGCCAGCAGTGACTCGGAGGGGAGCACAGATACGCAGTATTTT.